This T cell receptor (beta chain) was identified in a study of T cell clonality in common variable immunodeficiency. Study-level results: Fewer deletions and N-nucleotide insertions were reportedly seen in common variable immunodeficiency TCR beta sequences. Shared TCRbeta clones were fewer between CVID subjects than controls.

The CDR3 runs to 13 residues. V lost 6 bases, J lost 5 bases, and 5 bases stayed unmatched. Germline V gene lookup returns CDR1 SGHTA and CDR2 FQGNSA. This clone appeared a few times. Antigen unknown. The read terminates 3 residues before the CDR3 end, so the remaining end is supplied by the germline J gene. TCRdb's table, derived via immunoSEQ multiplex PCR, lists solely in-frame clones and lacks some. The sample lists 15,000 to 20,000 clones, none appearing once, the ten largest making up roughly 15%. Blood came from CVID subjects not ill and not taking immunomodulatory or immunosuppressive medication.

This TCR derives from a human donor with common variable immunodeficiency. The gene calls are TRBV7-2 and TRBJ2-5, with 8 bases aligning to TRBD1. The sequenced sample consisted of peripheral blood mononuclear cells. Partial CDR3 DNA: TGTGCCAGCAGTTTGAACAGGGGGGAGACC. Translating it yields CASSLNRGET. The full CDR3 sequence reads CASSLNRGETQYF. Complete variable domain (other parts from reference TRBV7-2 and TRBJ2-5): GAGVSQSPSNKVTEKGKDVELRCDPISGHTALYWYRQSLGQGLEFLIYFQGNSAPDKSGLPSDRFSAERTGGSVSTLTIQRTQQEDSAVYLCASSLNRGETQYFGPGTRLLVL.